This T cell receptor beta chain was sequenced during a study of T-cell memory formation after mild COVID-19. Regarding the study as a whole: Memory from before infection featured some responding clones, which suggests cross-reactive memory joined. Mostly located in CM and EM were contracting CD4+ clones, with contracting CD8+ clones located in EMRA. Clonal second-wave expansions that peaked on day 37 had unconfirmed SARS-CoV-2 specificity.

V was clipped by 2 bases and J by 5 bases; unmatched bases: 10. There are 16 residues in the CDR3. Per germline, CDR1 SGHNT and CDR2 YYREEE (reference sequence). Sample barcodes and UMIs were carried by the TCR alpha and TCR beta cDNA libraries that 5'RACE generated with constant-segment primers. TCRdb analysed the 5' RACE reads with MiXCR anew, one entry per CDR3 protein. Of more than 35,000 distinct CDR3 sequences listed, 8.5% to 10% are singletons. This clonotype was counted a few times. Its antigen is unknown. The chain recombines TRBV5-4 with TRBJ1-1; 9 nucleotides agree with TRBD1. This receptor was identified in an adult woman who had mild COVID-19 (a few samples of this study predate the infection). Cell type and time point are not known. The sequenced material came from PBMCs or a T cell subset sorted from them (not recorded which). Here the CDR3 reads CASSFGGQGPGTEAFF. CDR3 nucleotides: TGTGCCAGCAGCTTTGGGGGACAGGGACCGGGGACTGAAGCTTTCTTT.